Listed below are T cell receptor beta chains from one sample, sequenced in a study of tumor-infiltrating lymphocytes in localized non-small cell lung cancer. TCRdb keeps only in-frame clones here, not all; method: immunoSEQ multiplex PCR. The repertoire consists of 13,000 or so clones, with approximately 74% occurring once and the leading ten covering over 11%. Sequenced input: uninvolved lung tissue not adjacent to the tumor. The receptors shown here come from a human donor with non-small cell lung cancer. Both conserved end residues are part of each CDR3. The D gene is left open where the match is weak. Clone size is not always given. Where it is, it says once, few, many or a class for expanded clones.

clone_size,v_call,j_call,d_call,cdr3_nt,cdr3_aa
once,TRBV11-3,TRBJ2-1,NA,TGTGCCAGCAGCCAAACTCTGGACAATGAGCAGTTCTTC,CASSQTLDNEQFF
NA,TRBV30,TRBJ2-5,NA,TGTGCCTGGAGTCGGATAGTAGGACAGAAAGAGACCCAGTACTTC,CAWSRIVGQKETQYF
NA,TRBV9,TRBJ2-6,TRBD1,TGTGCCAGCAGCGTAGCCGGACAGGGGGCGGGTGGGGCCAACGTCCTGACTTTC,CASSVAGQGAGGANVLTF
NA,TRBV27,TRBJ1-2,TRBD1,TGTGCCAGCAGCCTGACAGGGACCTGGGATTCCGGCTACACCTTC,CASSLTGTWDSGYTF
NA,TRBV2,TRBJ2-3,NA,TGTGCCAGCAGTGAGGGTCGTGGGATCGCGCAGTATTTT,CASSEGRGIAQYF
once,TRBV27,TRBJ2-3,TRBD1,TGTGCCAGCAGTTTGACAGGGGCCTCGACAGATACGCAGTATTTT,CASSLTGASTDTQYF
NA,TRBV6-5,TRBJ2-3,TRBD1,TGTGCCAGCAGCAAACAGGGGGCCGGAGATACGCAGTATTTT,CASSKQGAGDTQYF
few,TRBV6-1,TRBJ2-2,NA,TGTGCCAGCAGAAGGGGAATGAACACCGGGGAGCTGTTTTTT,CASRRGMNTGELFF
few,TRBV28,TRBJ2-7,NA,TGTGCCAGCAGTTTCCCCGGCAGAAGCGAGCAGTACTTC,CASSFPGRSEQYF
few,TRBV4-3,TRBJ1-2,NA,TGCGCCAGCAGCCAAGAACGCAGGGCTGAGCCTGGCTACACCTTC,CASSQERRAEPGYTF
NA,TRBV2,TRBJ2-2,NA,TGTGCCAGCAAGGAGCAGGGCCCCACCGGGGAGCTGTTTTTT,CASKEQGPTGELFF
NA,TRBV5-1,TRBJ1-5,NA,TGCGCCAGCAGCTTGGAAGGGAGGTCCAATCAGCCCCAGCATTTT,CASSLEGRSNQPQHF
NA,TRBV19,TRBJ2-1,TRBD2,TGTGCCAGTGCCCTGATGGGGGGGGGCTACAATGAGCAGTTCTTC,CASALMGGGYNEQFF
NA,TRBV19,TRBJ2-1,NA,TGTGCCAGTAGTCCGACTAAGCACAATGAGCAGTTCTTC,CASSPTKHNEQFF
NA,TRBV6-1,TRBJ2-3,TRBD2,TGTGCCAGCAGTGGACTAGCGGGAGGTCCAGATACGCAGTATTTT,CASSGLAGGPDTQYF
NA,TRBV5-1,TRBJ2-3,NA,TGCGCCAGCAGCTCCCTGGGGACTCCGGAGAGTACGCAGTATTTT,CASSSLGTPESTQYF
NA,TRBV7-3,TRBJ1-4,NA,TGTGCCAGCAGCTCTACAGGGTTGGGCGAAAAACTGTTTTTT,CASSSTGLGEKLFF
NA,TRBV19,TRBJ1-2,NA,TGTGCCAGTAGTATAGCCTCGGCCGAAGATGGCTACACCTTC,CASSIASAEDGYTF
NA,TRBV19,TRBJ2-7,NA,TGTGCCAGTAGTATAGATCCCGCAGAACGAGAGCAGTACTTC,CASSIDPAEREQYF
NA,TRBV6-6,TRBJ2-5,TRBD2,TGTGCCAGCAGTTATGGGGGGGAAGAGACCCAGTACTTC,CASSYGGEETQYF
NA,TRBV5-6,TRBJ1-1,TRBD1,TGTGCCAGCAGCTTCGGGACAGGGCTGGCTTTCTTT,CASSFGTGLAFF
NA,TRBV19,TRBJ2-5,NA,TGTGCCAGTAGTATAGATCGGGTGGGAGAGACCCAGTACTTC,CASSIDRVGETQYF
NA,TRBV6-1,TRBJ1-6,NA,TGTGCCAGCCTAAGGGCAGGGTATAATTCACCCCTCCACTTT,CASLRAGYNSPLHF